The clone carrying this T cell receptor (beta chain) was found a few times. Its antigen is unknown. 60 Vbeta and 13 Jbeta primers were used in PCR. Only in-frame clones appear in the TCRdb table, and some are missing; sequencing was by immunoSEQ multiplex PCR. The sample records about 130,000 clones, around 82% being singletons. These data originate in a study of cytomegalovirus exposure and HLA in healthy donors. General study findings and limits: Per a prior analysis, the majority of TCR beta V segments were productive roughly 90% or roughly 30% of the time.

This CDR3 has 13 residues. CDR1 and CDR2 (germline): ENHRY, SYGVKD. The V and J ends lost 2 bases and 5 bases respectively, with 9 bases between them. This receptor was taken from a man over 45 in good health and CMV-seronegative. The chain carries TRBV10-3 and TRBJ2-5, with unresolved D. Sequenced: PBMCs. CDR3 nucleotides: TGTGCCATCAGTGAGCCCAGAACGGAGACCCAGTACTTC. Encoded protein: CAISEPRTETQYF.